This TCR beta chain was sequenced in a study of technical replicates of blood from four donors. Clones were sequenced by immunoSEQ multiplex PCR, and TCRdb holds only the in-frame ones, with some missing. In the table there are approximately 45,000 clones, 90% to 97% of which are singletons. The CDR3 length is 15 residues. The junction had 7 bases not matched to a gene; V was cut back by 4 bases and J by 7 bases. Germline V CDR1 and CDR2: SGHRS, YFSETQ. In its sample, this clone was seen once. The sequence was obtained from a human donor in good health. V and J are TRBV5-1 and TRBJ2-1; TRBD2 aligns across 11 bases. Sequencing was performed on T cells isolated from PBMCs. CDR3 region: CASSQTLAGENEQFF. CDR3 sequence (DNA): TGCGCCAGCAGCCAGACACTAGCGGGAGAAAATGAGCAGTTCTTC.